The present entry profiles one T cell receptor (beta chain) with its context. Germline V gene sequence: CDR1 DFQATT, CDR2 SNEGSKA (reference sequence). The length of the CDR3 is 17 residues. V was cut by 8 bases and J by 5 bases, with 30 bases left in between. The RNA, roughly 0.45 to 1 ug, was put through reverse transcription using random hexamers. Across 54 Vbeta and 13 Jbeta, immunoSEQ multiplex PCR amplified TCR beta CDR3. TCRdb used MiXCR to reprocess the immunoSEQ multiplex PCR reads, holding one entry per CDR3 protein. The data hold hundreds of thousands of distinct CDR3 sequences, with 70% to 90% observed a single time. This sample is part of a study of CD8 T cells in Susac syndrome. High-throughput TCR beta sequencing covered peripheral CD8+ and CD4+ T cells. The multiple sclerosis controls comprised treatment-naive patients whose relapsing-remitting disease was stable or active. FACS enriched CD8+ TEMRA cells, while bulk CD8+ and CD4+ were negatively isolated.

This sequence joins TRBV20-1 and TRBJ2-5; D possibly corresponds to TRBD2 (6 bases). Sample: CD8+ T cells from PBMCs. The TCR was taken from a human donor with multiple sclerosis. CDR3 sequence reads: CSTDAAGSPLKGETQYF. The CDR3 region has the DNA TGCAGTACCGACGCGGCCGGGAGCCCACTTAAGGGGGAGACCCAGTACTTC.